This T cell receptor (beta chain) was sequenced for a study of cytomegalovirus exposure and HLA in healthy donors. General study results and limits: Later analysis identified several of the most significant clusters that appeared linked to common viral pathogens.

Nominal health characterized the donors when sampled, though unrecorded immune exposures were likely. PCR primers comprised 60 Vbeta and 13 Jbeta primers. Assay used: immunoSEQ multiplex PCR; TCRdb lists only in-frame clones, some missing. Of tens of thousands of clones in the sample, nearly 80% were seen once. The CDR3 contains 16 residues. Trimming removed 4 bases from V and 4 bases from J; junction bases left unmatched: 7. The germline V gene encodes CDR1 SGHVS and CDR2 FQNEAQ. Of note for this clone: The antigen is not known.

The rearrangement uses TRBV7-8 and TRBJ2-2, with 9 nucleotides matching TRBD2. The sample was PBMCs. The TCR sequence derives from a female donor in good health and CMV-seronegative. The DNA for the CDR3 is TGTGCCAGCAGCTCCCAGGGACTAGCTGGCACCGGGGAGCTGTTTTTT. Protein: CASSSQGLAGTGELFF.